A selection of T cell receptor beta chains follows, all from one sample in a study of cytomegalovirus exposure and HLA in healthy donors. This table comes from immunoSEQ multiplex PCR, and its TCRdb copy is limited to in-frame clones, with some not included. In the table there are over 200,000 clones, around 89% of which are singletons. Sequenced material: PBMCs. Source of these receptors: a woman under 30 in good health and CMV-seronegative. Each CDR3 is given with its conserved first and last residue. A D gene is named only where the DNA matches it firmly. Clone size is given for some rows only: seen once, a few or many times, or a class if the clone is expanded.

d_gene: NA; j_gene: TRBJ1-1; v_gene: TRBV18; abundance: NA; CDR3nt: TGTGCCAGCTCACCACGGCCAGGGAAGATGAACACTGAAGCTTTCTTT; CDR3aa: CASSPRPGKMNTEAFF
d_gene: NA; j_gene: TRBJ1-4; v_gene: TRBV2; abundance: NA; CDR3nt: TGTGCCAGCAGTGCATACGGGGGGGATGAAAAACTGTTTTTT; CDR3aa: CASSAYGGDEKLFF
d_gene: NA; j_gene: TRBJ1-2; v_gene: TRBV5-4; abundance: once; CDR3nt: TGTGCCAGCAGCCCAGCGGCGGTTAGTGGCTACACCTTC; CDR3aa: CASSPAAVSGYTF
d_gene: TRBD2; j_gene: TRBJ2-1; v_gene: TRBV7-9; abundance: NA; CDR3nt: TGTGCCAGCAGCAACCGACTAGCGATGAATTACAATGAGCAGTTCTTC; CDR3aa: CASSNRLAMNYNEQFF
d_gene: NA; j_gene: TRBJ2-1; v_gene: TRBV4-1; abundance: NA; CDR3nt: TGCGCCAGCAGCCAGCGGTACGTGGGGAGCTCCTACAATGAGCAGTTCTTC; CDR3aa: CASSQRYVGSSYNEQFF
d_gene: NA; j_gene: TRBJ2-1; v_gene: TRBV6-5; abundance: NA; CDR3nt: TGTGCCAGCAGTTACTCGGCAGGGGAGTCCTACAATGAGCAGTTCTTC; CDR3aa: CASSYSAGESYNEQFF
d_gene: TRBD2; j_gene: TRBJ2-2; v_gene: TRBV10-3; abundance: NA; CDR3nt: TGTGCCATCAGTGAGCGAGCGGGGGGGCTGGGTGACACCGGGGAGCTGTTTTTT; CDR3aa: CAISERAGGLGDTGELFF
d_gene: NA; j_gene: TRBJ2-7; v_gene: TRBV4-3; abundance: NA; CDR3nt: TGCGCCAGCAGCCAAGAGGTGCCCCGGACTACTAACGCCAAAAGGGGCCTCTACGAGCAGTACTTC; CDR3aa: CASSQEVPRTTNAKRGLYEQYF
d_gene: NA; j_gene: TRBJ1-6; v_gene: TRBV10-1; abundance: NA; CDR3nt: TGCGCCAGCAGTCTTGCAGGGGAAAATTCACCCCTCCACTTT; CDR3aa: CASSLAGENSPLHF
d_gene: TRBD1; j_gene: TRBJ1-2; v_gene: TRBV7-8; abundance: NA; CDR3nt: TGTGCCAGCAGCTTAGCGGTAACAGGGGGCTCAGTCTATGGCTACACCTTC; CDR3aa: CASSLAVTGGSVYGYTF
d_gene: NA; j_gene: TRBJ1-1; v_gene: TRBV9; abundance: NA; CDR3nt: TGTGCCAGCAGCGAGAGTACGAGGAACACTGAAGCTTTCTTT; CDR3aa: CASSESTRNTEAFF
d_gene: NA; j_gene: TRBJ1-1; v_gene: TRBV6-6; abundance: NA; CDR3nt: TGTGCCAGCAGTTACTCGGGGGGACCTGAAGCTTTCTTT; CDR3aa: CASSYSGGPEAFF
d_gene: TRBD1; j_gene: TRBJ2-7; v_gene: TRBV5-5; abundance: NA; CDR3nt: TGTGCCAGCAGCTTGAATACTGGGACAGGTGGCTACGAGCAGTACTTC; CDR3aa: CASSLNTGTGGYEQYF
d_gene: NA; j_gene: TRBJ2-5; v_gene: TRBV27; abundance: NA; CDR3nt: TGTGCCAGCAGTTTATCAACAATCCCCGGGGCCCAGTACTTC; CDR3aa: CASSLSTIPGAQYF
d_gene: NA; j_gene: TRBJ2-7; v_gene: TRBV7-9; abundance: NA; CDR3nt: TGTGCCAGCAGCTTAGCACGGTTCCAGACAGTATTCTACGAGCAGTACTTC; CDR3aa: CASSLARFQTVFYEQYF
d_gene: NA; j_gene: TRBJ2-1; v_gene: TRBV19; abundance: NA; CDR3nt: TGTGCCAGTACTGGGAGGACTATCCACTCCTACAATGAGCAGTTCTTC; CDR3aa: CASTGRTIHSYNEQFF
d_gene: TRBD1; j_gene: TRBJ2-3; v_gene: TRBV9; abundance: NA; CDR3nt: TGTGCCAGCAGCGCCAGGACAGGCCCCACAGATACGCAGTATTTT; CDR3aa: CASSARTGPTDTQYF
d_gene: TRBD2; j_gene: TRBJ2-3; v_gene: TRBV2; abundance: NA; CDR3nt: TGTGCCAGCAGTTCGGGGGGGCGGGATACGCAGTATTTT; CDR3aa: CASSSGGRDTQYF
d_gene: TRBD1; j_gene: TRBJ1-3; v_gene: TRBV13; abundance: few; CDR3nt: TGTGCCAGCAGCTCCTCAAAACAGGGGGCCGCCTTGGGGACCATATATTTT; CDR3aa: CASSSSKQGAALGTIYF
d_gene: TRBD1; j_gene: TRBJ1-6; v_gene: TRBV11-2; abundance: once; CDR3nt: TGTGCCAGCAGCTCCCAACGGACAGGGACGAGGAATTCACCCCTCCACTTT; CDR3aa: CASSSQRTGTRNSPLHF
d_gene: TRBD1; j_gene: TRBJ2-7; v_gene: TRBV27; abundance: NA; CDR3nt: TGTGCCAGCAGTCCCCCGGGACAGCCAACCTACGAGCAGTACTTC; CDR3aa: CASSPPGQPTYEQYF
d_gene: TRBD2; j_gene: TRBJ2-7; v_gene: TRBV13; abundance: NA; CDR3nt: TGTGCCAGCAGCCGTTATTTGGAAATGGCTAGCGGGGTAACCTACGAGCAGTACTTC; CDR3aa: CASSRYLEMASGVTYEQYF
d_gene: NA; j_gene: TRBJ1-2; v_gene: TRBV19; abundance: few; CDR3nt: TGTGCCAGTAGTATCACTAACTATGGCTACACCTTC; CDR3aa: CASSITNYGYTF
d_gene: NA; j_gene: TRBJ1-3; v_gene: TRBV4-1; abundance: NA; CDR3nt: TGCGCCAGCAGCCAGCAGGGTCCGGGAAACACCATATATTTT; CDR3aa: CASSQQGPGNTIYF
d_gene: NA; j_gene: TRBJ1-2; v_gene: TRBV30; abundance: NA; CDR3nt: TGTGCCTGGAGTTGGCAGGCCCTCTATGGCTACACCTTC; CDR3aa: CAWSWQALYGYTF
d_gene: NA; j_gene: TRBJ1-1; v_gene: TRBV7-3; abundance: NA; CDR3nt: TGTGCCAGCAGCTTATTAGGGGCAGGGAGGGGGATGAACACTGAAGCTTTCTTT; CDR3aa: CASSLLGAGRGMNTEAFF
d_gene: TRBD1; j_gene: TRBJ2-1; v_gene: TRBV15; abundance: NA; CDR3nt: TGTGCCACCAGCCCCCCCGGGACAGGTAACGATGAGCAGTTCTTC; CDR3aa: CATSPPGTGNDEQFF
d_gene: TRBD1; j_gene: TRBJ1-1; v_gene: TRBV5-1; abundance: NA; CDR3nt: TGCGCCAGCAGCTTGTTGCCGGCGACAGGGGTAAACACTGAAGCTTTCTTT; CDR3aa: CASSLLPATGVNTEAFF
d_gene: TRBD1; j_gene: TRBJ2-7; v_gene: TRBV11-1; abundance: NA; CDR3nt: TGTGCCAGCAGTTGGGGACAGGGGGCCTACGAGCAGTACTTC; CDR3aa: CASSWGQGAYEQYF
d_gene: TRBD1; j_gene: TRBJ2-7; v_gene: TRBV19; abundance: NA; CDR3nt: TGTGCCACCAAGGAGACAGGGGATTACGACGAGCAGTACTTC; CDR3aa: CATKETGDYDEQYF
d_gene: NA; j_gene: TRBJ2-7; v_gene: TRBV19; abundance: few; CDR3nt: TGTGCCAGTAGTATAGAGGCAGGGTGGTACGAGCAGTACTTC; CDR3aa: CASSIEAGWYEQYF
d_gene: NA; j_gene: TRBJ2-6; v_gene: TRBV7-3; abundance: NA; CDR3nt: TGTGCCAGCAGCTTAATGTTTCTGGGGACAGGGGCCAACGTCCTGACTTTC; CDR3aa: CASSLMFLGTGANVLTF
d_gene: TRBD1; j_gene: TRBJ1-2; v_gene: TRBV7-9; abundance: NA; CDR3nt: TGTGCCAGCGTTCCGGGACAGGGGGAATCTGGCTACACCTTC; CDR3aa: CASVPGQGESGYTF
d_gene: NA; j_gene: TRBJ2-7; v_gene: TRBV4-2; abundance: NA; CDR3nt: TGTGCCAGCAGCCAAACCCTGACAGAAGACTCCTACGAGCAGTACTTC; CDR3aa: CASSQTLTEDSYEQYF
d_gene: TRBD1; j_gene: TRBJ1-1; v_gene: TRBV6-6; abundance: NA; CDR3nt: TGTGCCAGCAGTCGCGGACAGGACACTGAAGCTTTCTTT; CDR3aa: CASSRGQDTEAFF
d_gene: NA; j_gene: TRBJ1-1; v_gene: TRBV30; abundance: NA; CDR3nt: TGTGCCTGGGAGGAGAACACTGAAGCTTTCTTT; CDR3aa: CAWEENTEAFF
d_gene: TRBD2; j_gene: TRBJ2-3; v_gene: TRBV5-1; abundance: NA; CDR3nt: TGCGCCAGCAGCCTGTTTCGTAGTGGCAGTAGCGGGAGTGGCACAGATACGCAGTATTTT; CDR3aa: CASSLFRSGSSGSGTDTQYF
d_gene: TRBD2; j_gene: TRBJ2-7; v_gene: TRBV18; abundance: NA; CDR3nt: TGTGCCAGCTCACCGGGACTAGCGGGGACCAACTCCTACGAGCAGTACTTC; CDR3aa: CASSPGLAGTNSYEQYF
d_gene: NA; j_gene: TRBJ1-1; v_gene: TRBV11-3; abundance: NA; CDR3nt: TGTGCCAGCAGCCCATATTACAGAGAAAACACTGAAGCTTTCTTT; CDR3aa: CASSPYYRENTEAFF